The clone carrying this TCR beta chain occurred many times. What it binds is unknown. From the germline J gene comes the end of the CDR3, since the read stops 3 residues before it. This CDR3 is built from 15 residues. The trim removed 4 bases at V and 4 bases at J, leaving 10 bases unmatched. The germline CDR1 and CDR2 sequences are SGHRS and YFSETQ. TCRdb keeps only in-frame clones here, not all; method: immunoSEQ multiplex PCR. Altogether roughly 40,000 clones were found in the sample, and no singletons occur. Each donor provided roughly 5 to 8 ml of heparinized whole blood. This sample is part of a study of T cell clonality in common variable immunodeficiency. Regarding the study as a whole: CVID subjects shared fewer TCRbeta clones than healthy controls did. Common variable immunodeficiency TCR beta sequences reportedly had fewer deletions and N-nucleotide insertions.

The chain is built from TRBV5-1 and TRBJ1-1, with 7 bases aligning to TRBD1. The sequence was obtained from a person aged 18 to 75 in good health. What was sequenced was peripheral blood mononuclear cells. The CDR3 bases that were read are TGCGCCAGCAGCCAGAACGACAGGGCGGGCACTGAA. It yields the protein CASSQNDRAGTE. The full CDR3 is CASSQNDRAGTEAFF.